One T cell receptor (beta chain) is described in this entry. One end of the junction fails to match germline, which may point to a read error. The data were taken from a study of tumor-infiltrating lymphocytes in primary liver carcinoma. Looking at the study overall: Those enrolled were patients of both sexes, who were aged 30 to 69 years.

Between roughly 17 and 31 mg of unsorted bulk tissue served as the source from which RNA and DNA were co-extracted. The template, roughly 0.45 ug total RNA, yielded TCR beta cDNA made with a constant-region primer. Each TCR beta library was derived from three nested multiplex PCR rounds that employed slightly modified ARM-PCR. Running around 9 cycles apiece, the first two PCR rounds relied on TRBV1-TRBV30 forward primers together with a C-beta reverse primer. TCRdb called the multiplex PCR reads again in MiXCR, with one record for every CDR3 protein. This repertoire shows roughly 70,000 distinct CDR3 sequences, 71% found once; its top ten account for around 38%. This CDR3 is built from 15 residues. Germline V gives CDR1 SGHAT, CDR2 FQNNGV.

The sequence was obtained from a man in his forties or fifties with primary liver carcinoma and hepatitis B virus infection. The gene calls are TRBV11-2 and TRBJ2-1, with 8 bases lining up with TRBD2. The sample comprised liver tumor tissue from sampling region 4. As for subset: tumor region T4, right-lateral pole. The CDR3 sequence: CAGSRTSGSYNEEFF. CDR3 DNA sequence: TGTGCTGGCAGCCGTACTAGCGGATCCTACAATGAGGAGTTCTTC.